Listed here is a single T cell receptor beta chain. Its target is not known. This sample is part of a study of cytomegalovirus exposure and HLA in healthy donors. Overall study findings and caveats: In a later analysis, TCR association rates varied by HLA locus: DRB1 most, HLA-C fewest. There were about 160 TCR beta chains listed as cytomegalovirus-associated.

13 Jbeta primers and 60 Vbeta primers were used for the PCR. The data were produced by immunoSEQ multiplex PCR, yet TCRdb's version contains in-frame clones alone and is incomplete. The sample includes more than 110,000 clones, roughly 80% of them seen just once. This receptor was identified in a woman aged 45-60 years in good health and CMV-seronegative. Specimen: PBMCs.

The CDR3 sequence is CASRSRTGGAYNEQFF. The CDR3 DNA reads TGTGCCAGCAGATCTCGGACAGGGGGTGCGTACAATGAGCAGTTCTTC. The chain joins TRBV7-9 to TRBJ2-1, with TRBD1 identical over 10 bases. The germline gives CDR1 SEHNR, CDR2 FQNEAQ (reference sequence). V lost 6 bases to trimming and J lost 4 bases; unmatched junction nucleotides: 9. The CDR3 totals 16 residues.